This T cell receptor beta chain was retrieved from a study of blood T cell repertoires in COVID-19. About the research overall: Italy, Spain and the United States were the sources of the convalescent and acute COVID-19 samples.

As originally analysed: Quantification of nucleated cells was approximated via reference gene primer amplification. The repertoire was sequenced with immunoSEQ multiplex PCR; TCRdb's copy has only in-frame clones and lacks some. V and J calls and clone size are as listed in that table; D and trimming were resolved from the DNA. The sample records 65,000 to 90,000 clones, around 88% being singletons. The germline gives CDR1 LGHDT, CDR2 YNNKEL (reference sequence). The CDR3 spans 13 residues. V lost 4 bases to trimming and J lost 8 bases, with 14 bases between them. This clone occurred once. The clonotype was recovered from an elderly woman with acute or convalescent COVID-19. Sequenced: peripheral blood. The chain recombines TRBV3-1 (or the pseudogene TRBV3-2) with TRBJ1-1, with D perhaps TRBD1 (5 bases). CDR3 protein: CASSPIARTEAFF. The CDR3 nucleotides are TGTGCCAGCAGCCCCATCGCACGGACAGAAGCTTTCTTT.